In its sample, the clone carrying this T cell receptor (beta chain) was seen once. This sample stems from a study of control samples from healthy donors and cancer patients. The repertoire was sequenced with immunoSEQ multiplex PCR; TCRdb's copy has only in-frame clones and lacks some. The profile covers under 85,000 clones, with around nine tenths appearing a single time and 5% to 6.5% taken by the ten largest. The CDR3 contains 11 residues. Between the trimmed V and J ends, which lost 1 base and 8 bases, there was a span of 4 bases. Germline CDR1 LGHDT, CDR2 YNNKEL (reference sequence). The origin of this receptor is a man aged 60 to 69 with colorectal cancer. The specimen was PBMCs. This chain joins TRBV3-1 (or the pseudogene TRBV3-2) and TRBJ2-3; D is uncertain. The CDR3 here is CASSQVGTQYF. DNA of the CDR3: TGTGCCAGCAGCCAAGTTGGTACGCAGTATTTT.